This TCR beta chain was documented in a study of shared clonotypes between healthy human individuals. V was trimmed by 6 bases and J by 3 bases, leaving 9 bases between them. This CDR3 has 12 amino acids. Study-wide results and caveats: It was only blood that was sampled, and tissue repertoires likely differ. Four donors had about 5.1% of their naive CD4 clonotypes in common.

Concerning this clone: What it recognizes is unknown.

Naive CD8 isolation took CD45RO-negative cells positively selected for CCR7 and excluded terminally differentiated effector memory CD45RA+ cells. Using immunoSEQ multiplex PCR, the repertoire was profiled, and TCRdb retains in-frame clones only, with some absent. The sample lists more than 2 million clones; 93% were seen once. The source is a man between 18 and 35 years old in good health. Some clones in this sample may be carry-over from other donors' samples. V usage is TRBV6-7 and J usage is TRBJ2-7; D is ambiguous. TRBV6-7 is flagged as an ORF with uncertain function. Material: naive CD8+ T cells from PBMCs. This CDR3 is CASSEPIYEQYF. The DNA of the CDR3 is TGTGCCAGCAGCGAACCCATCTACGAGCAGTACTTC.